This T cell receptor beta chain was documented in a study of shared clonotypes between healthy human individuals. Overall study findings and caveats: What naive subsets generally showed was a larger estimated richness than memory subsets showed. The genetic and exposure-history diversity represented was limited by few donors. Rarefaction showed that sequencing of sorted subsets was incomplete (despite large depth).

None of the donors, who were healthy HIV-negative adults, had recently had acute infections or vaccinations. Per the germline V gene, CDR1 is SGHVS and CDR2 is FQNEAQ. V gave up 4 bases and J gave up 1 base, with 16 bases separating them. This CDR3 spans 16 amino acids. Repertoires were generated with immunoSEQ multiplex PCR, while TCRdb's copy carries only in-frame clones and drops some. This sample has about 2.3 million clones, with 85% to 95% found just once. On this clone itself: The antigen remains unidentified.

The source material was naive CD4+ T cells from PBMCs. Sample subset: CD45RA+ positively selected. The chain has TRBV7-8 and TRBJ1-1, with D tentatively TRBD1 (6 bases). This clonotype was sampled from a man between 18 and 35 years old in good health. Some clones in this sample may be carry-over from other donors' samples. The CDR3 is CASSSDRPHTNTEAFF. The CDR3 bases are TGTGCCAGCAGCTCGGACAGACCCCATACGAACACTGAAGCTTTCTTT.